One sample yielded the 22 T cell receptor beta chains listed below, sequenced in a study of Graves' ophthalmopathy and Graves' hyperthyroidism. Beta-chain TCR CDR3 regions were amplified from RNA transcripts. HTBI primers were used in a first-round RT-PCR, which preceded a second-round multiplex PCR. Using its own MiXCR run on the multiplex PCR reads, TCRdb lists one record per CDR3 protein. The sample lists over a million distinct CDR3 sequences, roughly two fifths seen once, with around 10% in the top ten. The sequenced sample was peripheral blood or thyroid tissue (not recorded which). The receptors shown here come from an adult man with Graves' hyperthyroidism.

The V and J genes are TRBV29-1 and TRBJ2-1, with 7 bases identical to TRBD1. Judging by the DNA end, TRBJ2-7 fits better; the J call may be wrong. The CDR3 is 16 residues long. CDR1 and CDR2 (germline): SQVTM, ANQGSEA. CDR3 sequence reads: CSVGTRQGSSYNEQYF. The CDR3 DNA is TGCAGCGTTGGAACGAGACAGGGCAGCTCCTACAATGAGCAGTACTTC.

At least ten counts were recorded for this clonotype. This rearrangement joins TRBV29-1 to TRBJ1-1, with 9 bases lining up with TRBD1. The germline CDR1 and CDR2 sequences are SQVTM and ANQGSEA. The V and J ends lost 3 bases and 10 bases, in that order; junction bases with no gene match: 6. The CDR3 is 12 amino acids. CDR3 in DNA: TGCAGCGTTGAGGGACAGGGAGGGGTAGCTTTCTTT. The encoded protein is CSVEGQGGVAFF.

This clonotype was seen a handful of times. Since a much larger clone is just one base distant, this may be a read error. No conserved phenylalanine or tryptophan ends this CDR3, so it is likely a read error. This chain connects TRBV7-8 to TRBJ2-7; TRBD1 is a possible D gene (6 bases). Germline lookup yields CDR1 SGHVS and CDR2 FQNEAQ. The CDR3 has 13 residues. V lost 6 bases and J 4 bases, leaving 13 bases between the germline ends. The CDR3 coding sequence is TGTGCCAGCAGTGTAGGGACAAGGTACGAGCAGTACCTC. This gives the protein CASSVGTRYEQYL.

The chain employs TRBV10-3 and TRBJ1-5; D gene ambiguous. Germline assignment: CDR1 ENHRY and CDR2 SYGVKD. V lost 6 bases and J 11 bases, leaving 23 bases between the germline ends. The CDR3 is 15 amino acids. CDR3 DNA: TGTGCCATCAGCGCGGGAGGGCAGGCCCAAGAGACCCAGCATTTT. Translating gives CAISAGGQAQETQHF.

The CDR3 loop reads CSVASGGSYTF. For the CDR3, the DNA is TGCAGCGTTGCTTCGGGAGGAAGCTACACCTTC. The chain is built from TRBV29-1 and TRBJ1-2; no reliable D call. The CDR3 sequence is 11 residues long. Germline V gene sequence: CDR1 SQVTM, CDR2 ANQGSEA. The ends were cut back, 4 bases at V and 9 bases at J, with 12 bases in the middle.

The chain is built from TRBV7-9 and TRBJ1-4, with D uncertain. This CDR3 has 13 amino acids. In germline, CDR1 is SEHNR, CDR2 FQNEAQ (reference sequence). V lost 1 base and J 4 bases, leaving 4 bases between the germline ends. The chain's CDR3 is CASSLEINEKLFF. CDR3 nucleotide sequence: TGTGCCAGCAGCTTAGAGATTAATGAAAAACTGTTTTTT.

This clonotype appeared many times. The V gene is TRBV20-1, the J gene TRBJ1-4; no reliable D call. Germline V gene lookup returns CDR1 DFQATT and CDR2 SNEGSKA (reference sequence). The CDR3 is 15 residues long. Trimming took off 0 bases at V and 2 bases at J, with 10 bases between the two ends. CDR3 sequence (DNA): TGCAGTGCTAGAGATTGGTCTCTCACTAATGAAAAACTGTTTTTT. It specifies CSARDWSLTNEKLFF.

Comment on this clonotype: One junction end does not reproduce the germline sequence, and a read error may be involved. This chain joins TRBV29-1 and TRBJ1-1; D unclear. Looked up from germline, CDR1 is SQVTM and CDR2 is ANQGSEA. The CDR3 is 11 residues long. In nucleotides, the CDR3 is TGCAGCGCTACAAGGACGACTGAAGCTTCCTTT. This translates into CSATRTTEASF.

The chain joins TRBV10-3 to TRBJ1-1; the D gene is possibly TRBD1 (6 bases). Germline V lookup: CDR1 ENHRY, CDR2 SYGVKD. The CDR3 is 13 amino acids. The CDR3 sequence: CTSSFGGRTEAFF. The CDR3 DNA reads TGTACCAGCAGTTTCGGGGGGCGAACTGAAGCTTTCTTT.

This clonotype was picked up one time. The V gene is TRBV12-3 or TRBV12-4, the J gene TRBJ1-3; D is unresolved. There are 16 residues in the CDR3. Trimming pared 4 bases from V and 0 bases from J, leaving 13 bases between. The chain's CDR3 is CASSSRAGNSGNTIYF. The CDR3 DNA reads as TGTGCCAGCAGTTCTCGAGCAGGCAACTCTGGAAACACCATATATTTT.

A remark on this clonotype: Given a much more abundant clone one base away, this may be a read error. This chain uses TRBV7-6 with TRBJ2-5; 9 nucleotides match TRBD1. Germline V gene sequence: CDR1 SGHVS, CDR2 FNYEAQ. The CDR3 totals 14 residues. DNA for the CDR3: TGTGCCGGCAGCTTACGGACAGGGGAAGAGACCCAGTACTTC. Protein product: CAGSLRTGEETQYF.

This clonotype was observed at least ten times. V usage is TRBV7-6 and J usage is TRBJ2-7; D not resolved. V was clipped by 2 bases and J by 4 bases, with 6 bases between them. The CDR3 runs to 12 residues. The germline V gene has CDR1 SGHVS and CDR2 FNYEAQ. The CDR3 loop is CASSLLNYEQYF. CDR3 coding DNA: TGTGCCAGCAGCTTACTAAATTACGAGCAGTACTTC. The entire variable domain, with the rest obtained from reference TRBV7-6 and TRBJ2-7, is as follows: GAGVSQSPRYKVTKRGQDVALRCDPISGHVSLYWYRQALGQGPEFLTYFNYEAQQDKSGLPNDRFSAERPEGSISTLTIQRTEQRDSAMYRCASSLLNYEQYFGPGTRLTVT.

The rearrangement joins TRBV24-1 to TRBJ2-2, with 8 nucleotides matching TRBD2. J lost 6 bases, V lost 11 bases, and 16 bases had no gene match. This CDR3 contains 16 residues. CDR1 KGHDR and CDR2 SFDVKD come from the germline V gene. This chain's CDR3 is CASSQIAGRGAGELFF. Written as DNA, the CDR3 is TGTGCCAGCAGCCAAATAGCGGGGAGGGGAGCCGGGGAGCTGTTTTTT.

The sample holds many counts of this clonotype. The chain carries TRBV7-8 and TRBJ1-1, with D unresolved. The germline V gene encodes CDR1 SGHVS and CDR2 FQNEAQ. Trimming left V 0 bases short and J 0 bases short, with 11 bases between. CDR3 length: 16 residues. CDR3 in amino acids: CASSLAGHNMNTEAFF. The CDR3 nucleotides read TGTGCCAGCAGCTTAGCTGGCCATAACATGAACACTGAAGCTTTCTTT.

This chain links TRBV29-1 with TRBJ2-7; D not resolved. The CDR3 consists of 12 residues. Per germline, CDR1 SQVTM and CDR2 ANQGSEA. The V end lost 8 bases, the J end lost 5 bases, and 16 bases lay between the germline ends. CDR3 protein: CSLQGRAHEQYF. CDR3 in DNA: TGCAGCTTACAAGGACGTGCCCACGAGCAGTACTTC.

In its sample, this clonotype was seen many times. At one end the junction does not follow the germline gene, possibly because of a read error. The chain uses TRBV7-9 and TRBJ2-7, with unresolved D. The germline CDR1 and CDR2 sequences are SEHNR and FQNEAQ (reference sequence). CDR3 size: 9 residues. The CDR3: CASSPLSSF. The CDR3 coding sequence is TGTGCCAGCAGCCCTCTTTCTTCGTTC. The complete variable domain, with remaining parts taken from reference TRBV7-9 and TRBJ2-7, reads DTGVSQNPRHKITKRGQNVTFRCDPISEHNRLYWYRQTLGQGPEFLTYFQNEAQLEKSRLLSDRFSAERPKGSFSTLEIQRTEQGDSAMYLCASSPLSSFGPGTRLTVT.

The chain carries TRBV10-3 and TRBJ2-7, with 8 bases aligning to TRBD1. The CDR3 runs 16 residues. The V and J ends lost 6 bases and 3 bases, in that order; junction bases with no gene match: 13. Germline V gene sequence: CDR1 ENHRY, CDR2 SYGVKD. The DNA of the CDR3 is TGTGCCATCAGATTGGACACAGGGGGTTCTAACTACGAGCAGTACTTC. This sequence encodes CAIRLDTGGSNYEQYF.

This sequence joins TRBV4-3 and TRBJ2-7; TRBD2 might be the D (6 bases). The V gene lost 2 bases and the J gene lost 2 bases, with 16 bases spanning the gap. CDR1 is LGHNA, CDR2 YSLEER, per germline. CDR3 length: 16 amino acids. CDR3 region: CASSQQGLASTYEQYF. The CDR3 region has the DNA TGCGCCAGCAGCCAACAGGGTCTAGCGTCCACCTACGAGCAGTACTTC.

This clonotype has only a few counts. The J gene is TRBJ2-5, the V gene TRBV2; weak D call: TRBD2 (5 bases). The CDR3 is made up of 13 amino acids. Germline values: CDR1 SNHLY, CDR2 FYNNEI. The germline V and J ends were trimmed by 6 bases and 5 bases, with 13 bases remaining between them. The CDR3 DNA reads TGTGCCAGCAGCCCGGCGGGTTTGGAGACCCAGTACTTC. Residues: CASSPAGLETQYF. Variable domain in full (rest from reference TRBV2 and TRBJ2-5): EPEVTQTPSHQVTQMGQEVILRCVPISNHLYFYWYRQILGQKVEFLVSFYNNEISEKSEIFDDQFSVERPDGSNFTLKIRSTKLEDSAMYFCASSPAGLETQYFGPGTRLLVL.

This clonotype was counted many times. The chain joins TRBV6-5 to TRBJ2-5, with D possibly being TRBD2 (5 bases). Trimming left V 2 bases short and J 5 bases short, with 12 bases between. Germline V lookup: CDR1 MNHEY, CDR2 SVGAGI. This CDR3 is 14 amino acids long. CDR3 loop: CASSYSRSGETQYF. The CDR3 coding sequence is TGTGCCAGCAGTTACAGCCGAAGCGGTGAGACCCAGTACTTC.

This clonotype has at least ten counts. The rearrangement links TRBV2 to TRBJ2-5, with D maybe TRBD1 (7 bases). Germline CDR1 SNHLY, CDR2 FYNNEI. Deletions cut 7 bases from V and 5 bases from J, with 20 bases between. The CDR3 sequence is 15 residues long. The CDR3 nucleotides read TGTGCCAGCAAACTAACAGGGGAGGCGGTGGAGACCCAGTACTTC. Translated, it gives CASKLTGEAVETQYF.

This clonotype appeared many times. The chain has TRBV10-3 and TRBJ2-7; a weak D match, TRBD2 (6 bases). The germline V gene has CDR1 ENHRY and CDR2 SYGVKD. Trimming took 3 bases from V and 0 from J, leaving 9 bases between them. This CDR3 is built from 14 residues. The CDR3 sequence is CAISDGGPSYEQYF. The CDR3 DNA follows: TGTGCCATCAGTGACGGAGGGCCCTCCTACGAGCAGTACTTC.